This T cell receptor (beta chain) was recovered during a study of CD8 T cells in ankylosing spondylitis. TCRdb reprocessed the 5' RACE reads with MiXCR, giving one entry per CDR3 protein. The profile shows approximately 100,000 distinct CDR3 sequences, nearly 25% of them singletons. Sequenced material: synovial fluid, either unsorted or a sorted T cell fraction (not recorded which). This receptor was taken from a male donor with ankylosing spondylitis.

The CDR3 reads CASSLVVQQGGNTIYF. The CDR3 DNA reads as TGTGCCAGCAGCTTAGTTGTTCAACAGGGGGGAAACACCATATATTTT. The chain combines TRBV7-2 with TRBJ1-3; 7 nucleotides agree with TRBD1. The trim removed 1 base at V and 4 bases at J, leaving 7 bases unmatched. The CDR3 is 16 residues long. Germline CDR1 and CDR2: SGHTA and FQGNSA.